These T cell receptor beta chains were read from a single sample in a study of blood T cell repertoires in COVID-19. Method: immunoSEQ multiplex PCR; TCRdb's copy keeps in-frame clones and lacks some. There are over 90,000 clones in the sample; 81% occur only once, and nearly 4.5% lies in the top ten. Input material: peripheral blood. The receptors were gathered from a man in his sixties with acute or convalescent COVID-19. Both conserved end residues are part of each CDR3. A D gene is named only where the DNA matches it firmly. Only part of the rows carry a size: once, few, many, or a class if the clone is expanded.

length,J,D,size,V,DNA,CDR3
17,TRBJ2-7,TRBD2,.,TRBV15,TGTGCCACCAGCAGAATCGCGGGAGGGGCTCTAAGTGACGAGCAGTACTTC,CATSRIAGGALSDEQYF
16,TRBJ2-2,.,.,TRBV25-1,TGTGCCAGCAGTGCTGCGGACAGAAAAGGCACCGGGGAGCTGTTTTTT,CASSAADRKGTGELFF
14,TRBJ2-1,.,.,TRBV19,TGTGCCAGTAGTATAGCCGGGGGACAGAATGAGCAGTTCTTC,CASSIAGGQNEQFF
15,TRBJ2-2,TRBD2,.,TRBV2,TGTGCCAGCACCGAATCGGGGGGAAGGGCCGGGGAGCTGTTTTTT,CASTESGGRAGELFF
16,TRBJ2-3,TRBD2,once,TRBV27,TGTGCCAGCAGTTTTGGCCGGACTAGCGGCACAGATACGCAGTATTTT,CASSFGRTSGTDTQYF
16,TRBJ2-6,.,once,TRBV11-2,TGTGCCAGCAGCTTAGTTCGCGGTACTGGGGCCAACGTCCTGACTTTC,CASSLVRGTGANVLTF
15,TRBJ1-1,.,.,TRBV10-2,TGCGCCAGCACTGAGGGGGAGTATTTGAACACTGAAGCTTTCTTT,CASTEGEYLNTEAFF
12,TRBJ2-5,.,.,TRBV7-2,TGTGCCAGCAGCTCTAGCTCAGAGACCCAGTACTTC,CASSSSSETQYF
16,TRBJ2-6,TRBD1,.,TRBV2,TGTGCCAGCACTAGGGACAGGGGGACTGGGGCCAACGTCCTGACTTTC,CASTRDRGTGANVLTF
16,TRBJ2-1,TRBD2,.,TRBV6-5,TGTGCCAGCAGTTACTCTCCCAGCGGGGGCTACAATGAGCAGTTCTTC,CASSYSPSGGYNEQFF
14,TRBJ2-3,.,.,TRBV7-3,TGTGCCAGCAGCTCCAACAGGGGCACAGATACGCAGTATTTT,CASSSNRGTDTQYF
14,TRBJ1-4,.,.,TRBV6-5,TGTGCCAGCAGCGGCTGGGCAGTCAATGAAAAACTGTTTTTT,CASSGWAVNEKLFF
15,TRBJ1-5,TRBD1,.,TRBV9,TGTGCCAGCAGCGCGGGACAGGGACTAATTCAGCCCCAGCATTTT,CASSAGQGLIQPQHF
16,TRBJ2-3,.,few,TRBV7-2,TGTGCCAGCAGCTACGCTGGGCGGGGCCTGGGAGATACGCAGTATTTT,CASSYAGRGLGDTQYF
14,TRBJ1-4,TRBD1,.,TRBV6-5,TGTGCCAGCAGGGACAGGGGGGTCGGTGAAAAACTGTTTTTT,CASRDRGVGEKLFF
13,TRBJ1-2,.,.,TRBV29-1,TGCAGCCTTCGTAGTTGGGGAGGAGATGGCTACACCTTC,CSLRSWGGDGYTF
15,TRBJ2-4,.,.,TRBV9,TGTGCCAGCAGCGTAGGGGGCAGGGCTGGGGACATTCAGTACTTC,CASSVGGRAGDIQYF
12,TRBJ2-7,.,.,TRBV20-1,TGCAGTGCTCGTGCCGGGTTTTACGAGCAGTACTTC,CSARAGFYEQYF
13,TRBJ1-1,.,.,TRBV28,TGTGCCAGCAAAGAGTTCATGAACACTGAAGCTTTCTTT,CASKEFMNTEAFF
14,TRBJ2-1,.,.,TRBV19,TGTGCCAGTACTCAGCGGAGCTCCTACAATGAGCAGTTCTTC,CASTQRSSYNEQFF
12,TRBJ2-7,.,.,TRBV6-6,TGTGCCAGCAACAGGGCGGGCTACGAGCAGTACTTC,CASNRAGYEQYF
12,TRBJ2-7,TRBD2,.,TRBV29-1,TGCAGCGTTGAGGGGGGGGGCTACGAGCAGTACTTC,CSVEGGGYEQYF
14,TRBJ1-2,.,once,TRBV27,TGTGCCAGCAGTTTGAAGGGGGTCAGCTATGGCTACACCTTC,CASSLKGVSYGYTF
14,TRBJ2-2,TRBD2,few,TRBV6-5,TGTGCCAGCAATAGCGGGAGGGTCACCGGGGAGCTGTTTTTT,CASNSGRVTGELFF
13,TRBJ1-4,.,many,TRBV6-5,TGTGCCAGTAGGACAGTCGAGAATGAAAAACTGTTTTTT,CASRTVENEKLFF
17,TRBJ2-7,.,few,TRBV10-1,TGCGCCAGCAGTGATTTCGGACGCGGGACAGCACCTGCCGAGCAGTACTTC,CASSDFGRGTAPAEQYF